This is a list of T cell receptor beta chains from one sample in a study of T-cell memory formation after mild COVID-19. TCRdb redid the calling of the 5' RACE reads with MiXCR, one entry per CDR3 protein. The sample records approximately 190,000 distinct CDR3 sequences, approximately 16% being singletons. Specimen: PBMCs or a T cell subset sorted from them (not recorded which). The receptors were sampled from an adult woman who had mild COVID-19 (a few samples of this study predate the infection). Cell type and time point are not known. Each CDR3 is given with its conserved first and last residue. The D gene is left open where the match is weak. Only part of the rows carry a size: once, few, many, or a class if the clone is expanded.

>TRBJ1-1|.|TRBV12-3/TRBV12-4|many
CASRTGTVNTEAFF
TGTGCCAGCAGAACCGGGACGGTAAACACTGAAGCTTTCTTT
>TRBJ2-3|.|TRBV7-2|many
CASSSRTDTQYF
TGTGCCAGCAGTTCGAGGACAGATACGCAGTATTTT
>TRBJ2-3|.|TRBV5-1|many
CASSSLGAADTQYF
TGCGCCAGCAGCTCTCTGGGGGCTGCAGATACGCAGTATTTT
>TRBJ2-1|.|TRBV29-1|few
CSVAPVFGGEQFF
TGCAGCGTTGCACCGGTCTTCGGAGGTGAGCAGTTCTTC
>TRBJ1-2|.|TRBV5-1|.
CASSLEAGVYTF
TGCGCCAGCAGCTTGGAGGCAGGGGTCTACACCTTC
>TRBJ2-3|.|TRBV7-9|few
CASSQIADTQYF
TGTGCCAGCAGCCAAATAGCAGATACGCAGTATTTT
>TRBJ2-7|TRBD1|TRBV20-1|.
CSASPDRVSGEQYF
TGCAGTGCTAGTCCCGACAGGGTCAGCGGCGAGCAGTACTTC
>TRBJ2-1|TRBD1|TRBV7-3|few
CASSLIQTGGNEQFF
TGTGCCAGCAGCTTAATTCAGACAGGGGGCAATGAGCAGTTCTTC
>TRBJ2-4|.|TRBV12-3/TRBV12-4|.
CASSFVGKNIQYF
TGTGCCAGCAGTTTTGTGGGAAAAAACATTCAGTACTTC
>TRBJ2-7|.|TRBV4-2|.
CASSPLSSTGPYEQYF
TGTGCCAGCAGCCCGCTATCATCGACAGGACCGTACGAGCAGTACTTC
>TRBJ1-1|TRBD1|TRBV29-1|.
CSVDPGGTEAFF
TGCAGCGTTGACCCAGGGGGAACTGAAGCTTTCTTT
>TRBJ1-4|.|TRBV5-1|few
CASRQPSNEKLFF
TGCGCCAGCCGACAGCCTTCAAATGAAAAACTGTTTTTT
>TRBJ2-7|.|TRBV27|.
CASSPNDSSYEQYF
TGTGCCAGCAGTCCCAACGACAGCTCCTACGAGCAGTACTTC
>TRBJ2-6|.|TRBV6-6|few
CASSYYLGRDPSGANVLTF
TGTGCCAGCAGTTACTATCTGGGCAGGGATCCTAGTGGGGCCAACGTCCTGACTTTC
>TRBJ2-6|.|TRBV7-2|.
CASSGGRVSSGANVLTF
TGTGCCAGCAGCGGGGGGAGAGTAAGCTCTGGGGCCAACGTCCTGACTTTC
>TRBJ2-3|.|TRBV18|.
CASSPKDTQYF
TGTGCCAGCTCCCCAAAGGATACGCAGTATTTT
>TRBJ1-4|.|TRBV20-1|.
CSASSTRFGNEKLFF
TGCAGTGCTAGTTCCACTCGGTTTGGTAATGAAAAACTGTTTTTT
>TRBJ1-6|TRBD1|TRBV20-1|.
CSASGTGRSPLHF
TGCAGTGCTTCCGGGACAGGACGTTCACCCCTCCACTTT